These 27 T cell receptor beta chains were all obtained from the same sample, sequenced in a study of T cell responses to AZD1222 COVID-19 vaccine. Produced via immunoSEQ multiplex PCR; TCRdb's table is partial and in-frame only. There are some 130,000 clones in the sample; 90% occur only once, and 6.9% lies in the top ten. The specimen was peripheral blood, collected on day 0 of AZD1222 vaccination. The receptors shown here come from an adult in good health.

The rearrangement joins TRBV24-1 to TRBJ1-1; D is perhaps TRBD1 (6 bases). V was cut by 4 bases and J by 6 bases, with 17 bases left in between. CDR1 KGHDR and CDR2 SFDVKD come from the germline V gene. CDR3 length: 15 residues. CDR3 protein: CATSDLPGAIAEAFF. In DNA, the CDR3 is TGTGCCACCAGTGACCTCCCAGGGGCCATCGCTGAAGCTTTCTTT.

This clone was seen only once. The CDR3 is CASSASGWNEQFF. The CDR3 DNA sequence: TGCGCCAGCAGCGCCTCCGGTTGGAATGAGCAGTTCTTC. The chain uses TRBV4-3 and TRBJ2-1; D remains ambiguous. Trimming took off 5 bases at V and 7 bases at J, with 12 bases between the two ends. Per the germline V gene, CDR1 is LGHNA and CDR2 is YSLEER. The CDR3 runs to 13 residues.

The chain carries TRBV6-2 or TRBV6-3 and TRBJ2-1; TRBD2 agrees at 8 bases. There are 12 residues in the CDR3. The junction had 3 bases not matched to a gene; V was cut back by 5 bases and J by 9 bases. Per the germline V gene, CDR1 is MNHEY and CDR2 is SVGEGT. The CDR3 bases are TGTGCCAGCAGTCGACTAGCGTTTGAGCAGTTCTTC. It is translated as CASSRLAFEQFF.

This chain joins TRBV6-1 and TRBJ2-3; the match to TRBD1 covers 8 bases. V shed 2 bases and J 0 bases; nucleotides not matched to a gene: 7. The germline V gene encodes CDR1 MNHNS and CDR2 SASEGT. CDR3 length: 17 residues. The CDR3 coding sequence is TGTGCCAGCAGTGAATGGCCAGGGGGCCCTAGCACAGATACGCAGTATTTT. Translated: CASSEWPGGPSTDTQYF.

The chain employs TRBV30 and TRBJ2-3; the D gene could be TRBD1 or TRBD2 (6 bases each). The CDR3 is 15 amino acids. Germline-derived CDR1 and CDR2 are GTSNPN and SVGIG (reference sequence). Trimming removed 2 bases from V and 1 base from J, with 13 bases in between. Written as DNA, the CDR3 is TGTGCCTGGAGTCTGGGGGGCGGGGGCACAGATACGCAGTATTTT. Translating it yields CAWSLGGGGTDTQYF.

The chain joins TRBV28 to TRBJ1-1; the match to TRBD1 covers 7 bases. CDR3 length equals 13 residues. Unmatched junction bases numbered 1, after V lost 6 bases and J lost 0 bases. The germline V gene encodes CDR1 MDHEN and CDR2 SYDVKM. DNA for the CDR3: TGTGCCAGCAGGGACAGGTTGAACACTGAAGCTTTCTTT. Amino acids: CASRDRLNTEAFF.

The chain has TRBV25-1 and TRBJ2-2; tentative D call: TRBD2 (5 bases). Deletions cut 3 bases from V and 4 bases from J, with 18 bases between. The germline gives CDR1 MGHDK, CDR2 SYGVNS. CDR3 size: 17 residues. CDR3 coding DNA: TGTGCCAGCAGTGACGGCACGGGGTCCAGTGGCACCGGGGAGCTGTTTTTT. This translates into CASSDGTGSSGTGELFF.

This chain joins TRBV4-2 and TRBJ2-3, with D tentatively TRBD2 (6 bases). Trimming removed 4 bases at V and 5 bases at J, with 7 bases between. Germline V gives CDR1 LGHNA, CDR2 YNFKEQ. CDR3 length: 12 amino acids. The CDR3 coding sequence is TGTGCCAGCAGCCGACTAGGAGATACGCAGTATTTT. Amino acids: CASSRLGDTQYF.

This sequence joins TRBV3-1 (or the pseudogene TRBV3-2) and TRBJ2-7, with D possibly matching TRBD2 (5 bases). CDR3 length: 13 amino acids. The V end lost 4 bases, the J end lost 5 bases, and 12 bases lay between the germline ends. Germline V gene sequence: CDR1 LGHDT, CDR2 YNNKEL (reference sequence). This CDR3 is CASSLGLLNEQYF. CDR3 DNA sequence: TGTGCCAGCAGCCTAGGACTGCTAAACGAGCAGTACTTC.

The DNA of the CDR3 is TGTGCCAGCAGCGTTGTAGCGGGGGGAGGCAATGAGCAGTTCTTC. This sequence encodes CASSVVAGGGNEQFF. The chain is built from TRBV7-9 and TRBJ2-1; TRBD2 agrees at 10 bases. V was clipped by 5 bases and J by 6 bases; unmatched bases: 7. The germline V gene encodes CDR1 SEHNR and CDR2 FQNEAQ (reference sequence). CDR3 length equals 15 residues.

The gene calls are TRBV6-5 and TRBJ2-7, with D perhaps being TRBD1 or TRBD2 (6 bases each). The CDR3 covers 15 residues. Trimming removed 4 bases from V and 0 bases from J, with 13 bases in between. CDR1 is MNHEY and CDR2 is SVGAGI in the germline V gene. DNA for the CDR3: TGTGCCAGCAGTTCGGGGGCCCTCCCCTCCTACGAGCAGTACTTC. Amino acids: CASSSGALPSYEQYF.

The chain has TRBV24-1 and TRBJ2-3; 7 bases are shared with TRBD1. V shed 4 bases, J shed 2 bases, and the junction held 5 bases outside the gene matches. Germline-derived CDR1 and CDR2 are KGHDR and SFDVKD. The CDR3 has 15 residues. In DNA, the CDR3 is TGTGCCACCAGTGAGCCGACAGGGTTCACAGATACGCAGTATTTT. This encodes CATSEPTGFTDTQYF.

The V call is TRBV2, the J call TRBJ2-1, with D perhaps matching TRBD2 (5 bases). Germline V gives CDR1 SNHLY, CDR2 FYNNEI. The CDR3 has 15 amino acids. V shed 6 bases and J shed 7 bases, with 19 bases lying between them. The CDR3 sequence: CASRRESQHGNEQFF. CDR3 nucleotide sequence: TGTGCCAGCAGGAGGGAGTCCCAGCACGGTAATGAGCAGTTCTTC.

The rearrangement links TRBV4-3 to TRBJ2-3, with a possible D match to TRBD2 (7 bases). Trimming took 1 base from V and 1 from J, leaving 18 bases between them. The CDR3 contains 18 residues. Per the germline V gene, CDR1 is LGHNA and CDR2 is YSLEER. Written as DNA, the CDR3 is TGCGCCAGCAGCCAAGCGGGTGGCGCGGGGGCCGGCACAGATACGCAGTATTTT. Translated, it gives CASSQAGGAGAGTDTQYF.

The chain links TRBV5-8 to TRBJ1-5; D is undetermined. Trimming cost V 0 bases and J 0 bases, with 7 bases left between them. This CDR3 comprises 15 residues. The germline V gene encodes CDR1 SGHTS and CDR2 YDEGEE. The CDR3 loop reads CASSLGGISNQPQHF. The DNA for the CDR3 is TGTGCCAGCAGCTTGGGCGGGATTAGCAATCAGCCCCAGCATTTT.

This clone was observed once. The CDR3 DNA follows: TGTGCCACAGGCCGGACAGAGCGGCTACCCCTCCACTTT. Encoded protein: CATGRTERLPLHF. This chain uses TRBV24-1 with TRBJ1-6; possible D gene TRBD1, 6 bases. Germline assignment: CDR1 KGHDR and CDR2 SFDVKD. The CDR3 has 13 residues. V was pared by 10 bases and J by 12 bases, with 18 bases between.

V gene TRBV15 combines with J gene TRBJ2-7; 8 nucleotides align to TRBD1. This CDR3 region has 17 residues. V gave up 1 base and J gave up 3 bases; unmatched junction bases: 11. Germline V CDR1 and CDR2: LNHNV, YYDKDF (reference sequence). This CDR3 reads CATSRGETGGPDYEQYF. CDR3 in DNA: TGTGCCACCAGCAGAGGGGAAACAGGGGGTCCAGACTACGAGCAGTACTTC.

The J gene is TRBJ1-1, the V gene TRBV5-5, with 9 bases fitting TRBD1. CDR1 is SGHKS and CDR2 is YYEKEE in the germline V gene (reference sequence). Trimming at V came to 4 bases and at J to 6 bases, leaving 4 bases not matched to a gene. The CDR3 is 13 residues long. The CDR3 region is CASSQQGASEAFF. In nucleotides, the CDR3 is TGTGCCAGCAGCCAACAGGGGGCGTCTGAAGCTTTCTTT.

This clone was observed a few times. The V and J genes are TRBV13 and TRBJ2-3, with TRBD2 as a possible D gene (6 bases). Germline V gene data show CDR1 as PRHDT and CDR2 as FYEKMQ (reference sequence). This CDR3 is 13 amino acids long. V lost 2 bases and J 5 bases, leaving 8 bases between the germline ends. This chain's CDR3 is CASSLRGGDTQYF. CDR3 DNA: TGTGCCAGCAGCTTACGGGGAGGAGATACGCAGTATTTT.

The J gene is TRBJ1-5, the V gene TRBV4-3; no clear D gene. The CDR3 runs 14 residues. CDR1 and CDR2 (germline): LGHNA, YSLEER. V gave up 3 bases and J gave up 9 bases, with 15 bases separating them. The CDR3 sequence is CASSQEPTLWPQHF. CDR3 nucleotides: TGCGCCAGCAGCCAGGAGCCTACACTATGGCCCCAGCATTTT.

The V and J genes are TRBV11-2 and TRBJ1-3, with no clear D. Trimming removed 8 bases at V and 3 bases at J, with 11 bases between. Germline CDR1 reads SGHAT; CDR2 reads FQNNGV. CDR3 length equals 13 residues. The CDR3 DNA is TGTGCCAGCGCGGCCACGGGTGGAAACACCATATATTTT. Encoded protein: CASAATGGNTIYF.

This clone was seen only a few times. The chain is built from TRBV4-1 and TRBJ1-3; D might be TRBD1 (6 bases). The CDR3 has 16 amino acids. CDR1 is MGHRA, CDR2 YSYEKL, per germline. The V gene lost 0 bases and the J gene lost 4 bases, with 13 bases spanning the gap. DNA for the CDR3: TGCGCCAGCAGCCAAGATTTAACAGGGCCCGGAAACACCATATATTTT. Amino acids: CASSQDLTGPGNTIYF.

The chain employs TRBV9 and TRBJ2-1; D remains unclear. CDR3 length equals 13 residues. Trimming pared 3 bases from V and 5 bases from J, leaving 9 bases between. Germline V gives CDR1 SGDLS, CDR2 YYNGEE. The CDR3 nucleotides read TGTGCCAGCAGCGGGGGATTTAACAATGAGCAGTTCTTC. Its protein product is CASSGGFNNEQFF.

The gene calls are TRBV5-4 and TRBJ1-1; D call uncertain. V was clipped by 4 bases and J by 4 bases, with 14 bases between them. Germline lookup yields CDR1 SGHNT and CDR2 YYREEE (reference sequence). CDR3 length equals 14 residues. The CDR3 sequence: CASSPTGRFTEAFF. CDR3 DNA sequence: TGTGCCAGCAGCCCAACGGGGAGATTCACTGAAGCTTTCTTT.

V gene TRBV2 combines with J gene TRBJ1-1; TRBD1 matches 7 bases. The CDR3 runs 16 residues. V shed 6 bases, J shed 0 bases, and the junction held 10 bases outside the gene matches. In germline, CDR1 is SNHLY, CDR2 FYNNEI. The CDR3 DNA reads TGTGCCAGCAGGGAAACTCGGACAGGTATGAACACTGAAGCTTTCTTT. Its protein is CASRETRTGMNTEAFF.

J is TRBJ1-2 and V is TRBV7-9; TRBD1 aligns across 7 bases. The CDR3 covers 14 residues. After removal of 4 bases from V and 4 bases from J, the junction contained 6 bases not matched to a gene. Per the germline V gene, CDR1 is SEHNR and CDR2 is FQNEAQ (reference sequence). Here the CDR3 DNA reads TGTGCCAGCAGCTCAATCGGGACAGCCTATGGCTACACCTTC. It yields the protein CASSSIGTAYGYTF.

This clone has a single count. The chain employs TRBV9 and TRBJ1-2; D ambiguous. Germline CDR1 reads SGDLS; CDR2 reads YYNGEE. Trimming shortened V by 0 bases and J by 1 base, and 4 bases separated the two germline ends. The CDR3 loop spans 13 amino acids. CDR3 sequence: CASSVGRNYGYTF. As DNA, the CDR3 is TGTGCCAGCAGCGTAGGTCGTAACTATGGCTACACCTTC.